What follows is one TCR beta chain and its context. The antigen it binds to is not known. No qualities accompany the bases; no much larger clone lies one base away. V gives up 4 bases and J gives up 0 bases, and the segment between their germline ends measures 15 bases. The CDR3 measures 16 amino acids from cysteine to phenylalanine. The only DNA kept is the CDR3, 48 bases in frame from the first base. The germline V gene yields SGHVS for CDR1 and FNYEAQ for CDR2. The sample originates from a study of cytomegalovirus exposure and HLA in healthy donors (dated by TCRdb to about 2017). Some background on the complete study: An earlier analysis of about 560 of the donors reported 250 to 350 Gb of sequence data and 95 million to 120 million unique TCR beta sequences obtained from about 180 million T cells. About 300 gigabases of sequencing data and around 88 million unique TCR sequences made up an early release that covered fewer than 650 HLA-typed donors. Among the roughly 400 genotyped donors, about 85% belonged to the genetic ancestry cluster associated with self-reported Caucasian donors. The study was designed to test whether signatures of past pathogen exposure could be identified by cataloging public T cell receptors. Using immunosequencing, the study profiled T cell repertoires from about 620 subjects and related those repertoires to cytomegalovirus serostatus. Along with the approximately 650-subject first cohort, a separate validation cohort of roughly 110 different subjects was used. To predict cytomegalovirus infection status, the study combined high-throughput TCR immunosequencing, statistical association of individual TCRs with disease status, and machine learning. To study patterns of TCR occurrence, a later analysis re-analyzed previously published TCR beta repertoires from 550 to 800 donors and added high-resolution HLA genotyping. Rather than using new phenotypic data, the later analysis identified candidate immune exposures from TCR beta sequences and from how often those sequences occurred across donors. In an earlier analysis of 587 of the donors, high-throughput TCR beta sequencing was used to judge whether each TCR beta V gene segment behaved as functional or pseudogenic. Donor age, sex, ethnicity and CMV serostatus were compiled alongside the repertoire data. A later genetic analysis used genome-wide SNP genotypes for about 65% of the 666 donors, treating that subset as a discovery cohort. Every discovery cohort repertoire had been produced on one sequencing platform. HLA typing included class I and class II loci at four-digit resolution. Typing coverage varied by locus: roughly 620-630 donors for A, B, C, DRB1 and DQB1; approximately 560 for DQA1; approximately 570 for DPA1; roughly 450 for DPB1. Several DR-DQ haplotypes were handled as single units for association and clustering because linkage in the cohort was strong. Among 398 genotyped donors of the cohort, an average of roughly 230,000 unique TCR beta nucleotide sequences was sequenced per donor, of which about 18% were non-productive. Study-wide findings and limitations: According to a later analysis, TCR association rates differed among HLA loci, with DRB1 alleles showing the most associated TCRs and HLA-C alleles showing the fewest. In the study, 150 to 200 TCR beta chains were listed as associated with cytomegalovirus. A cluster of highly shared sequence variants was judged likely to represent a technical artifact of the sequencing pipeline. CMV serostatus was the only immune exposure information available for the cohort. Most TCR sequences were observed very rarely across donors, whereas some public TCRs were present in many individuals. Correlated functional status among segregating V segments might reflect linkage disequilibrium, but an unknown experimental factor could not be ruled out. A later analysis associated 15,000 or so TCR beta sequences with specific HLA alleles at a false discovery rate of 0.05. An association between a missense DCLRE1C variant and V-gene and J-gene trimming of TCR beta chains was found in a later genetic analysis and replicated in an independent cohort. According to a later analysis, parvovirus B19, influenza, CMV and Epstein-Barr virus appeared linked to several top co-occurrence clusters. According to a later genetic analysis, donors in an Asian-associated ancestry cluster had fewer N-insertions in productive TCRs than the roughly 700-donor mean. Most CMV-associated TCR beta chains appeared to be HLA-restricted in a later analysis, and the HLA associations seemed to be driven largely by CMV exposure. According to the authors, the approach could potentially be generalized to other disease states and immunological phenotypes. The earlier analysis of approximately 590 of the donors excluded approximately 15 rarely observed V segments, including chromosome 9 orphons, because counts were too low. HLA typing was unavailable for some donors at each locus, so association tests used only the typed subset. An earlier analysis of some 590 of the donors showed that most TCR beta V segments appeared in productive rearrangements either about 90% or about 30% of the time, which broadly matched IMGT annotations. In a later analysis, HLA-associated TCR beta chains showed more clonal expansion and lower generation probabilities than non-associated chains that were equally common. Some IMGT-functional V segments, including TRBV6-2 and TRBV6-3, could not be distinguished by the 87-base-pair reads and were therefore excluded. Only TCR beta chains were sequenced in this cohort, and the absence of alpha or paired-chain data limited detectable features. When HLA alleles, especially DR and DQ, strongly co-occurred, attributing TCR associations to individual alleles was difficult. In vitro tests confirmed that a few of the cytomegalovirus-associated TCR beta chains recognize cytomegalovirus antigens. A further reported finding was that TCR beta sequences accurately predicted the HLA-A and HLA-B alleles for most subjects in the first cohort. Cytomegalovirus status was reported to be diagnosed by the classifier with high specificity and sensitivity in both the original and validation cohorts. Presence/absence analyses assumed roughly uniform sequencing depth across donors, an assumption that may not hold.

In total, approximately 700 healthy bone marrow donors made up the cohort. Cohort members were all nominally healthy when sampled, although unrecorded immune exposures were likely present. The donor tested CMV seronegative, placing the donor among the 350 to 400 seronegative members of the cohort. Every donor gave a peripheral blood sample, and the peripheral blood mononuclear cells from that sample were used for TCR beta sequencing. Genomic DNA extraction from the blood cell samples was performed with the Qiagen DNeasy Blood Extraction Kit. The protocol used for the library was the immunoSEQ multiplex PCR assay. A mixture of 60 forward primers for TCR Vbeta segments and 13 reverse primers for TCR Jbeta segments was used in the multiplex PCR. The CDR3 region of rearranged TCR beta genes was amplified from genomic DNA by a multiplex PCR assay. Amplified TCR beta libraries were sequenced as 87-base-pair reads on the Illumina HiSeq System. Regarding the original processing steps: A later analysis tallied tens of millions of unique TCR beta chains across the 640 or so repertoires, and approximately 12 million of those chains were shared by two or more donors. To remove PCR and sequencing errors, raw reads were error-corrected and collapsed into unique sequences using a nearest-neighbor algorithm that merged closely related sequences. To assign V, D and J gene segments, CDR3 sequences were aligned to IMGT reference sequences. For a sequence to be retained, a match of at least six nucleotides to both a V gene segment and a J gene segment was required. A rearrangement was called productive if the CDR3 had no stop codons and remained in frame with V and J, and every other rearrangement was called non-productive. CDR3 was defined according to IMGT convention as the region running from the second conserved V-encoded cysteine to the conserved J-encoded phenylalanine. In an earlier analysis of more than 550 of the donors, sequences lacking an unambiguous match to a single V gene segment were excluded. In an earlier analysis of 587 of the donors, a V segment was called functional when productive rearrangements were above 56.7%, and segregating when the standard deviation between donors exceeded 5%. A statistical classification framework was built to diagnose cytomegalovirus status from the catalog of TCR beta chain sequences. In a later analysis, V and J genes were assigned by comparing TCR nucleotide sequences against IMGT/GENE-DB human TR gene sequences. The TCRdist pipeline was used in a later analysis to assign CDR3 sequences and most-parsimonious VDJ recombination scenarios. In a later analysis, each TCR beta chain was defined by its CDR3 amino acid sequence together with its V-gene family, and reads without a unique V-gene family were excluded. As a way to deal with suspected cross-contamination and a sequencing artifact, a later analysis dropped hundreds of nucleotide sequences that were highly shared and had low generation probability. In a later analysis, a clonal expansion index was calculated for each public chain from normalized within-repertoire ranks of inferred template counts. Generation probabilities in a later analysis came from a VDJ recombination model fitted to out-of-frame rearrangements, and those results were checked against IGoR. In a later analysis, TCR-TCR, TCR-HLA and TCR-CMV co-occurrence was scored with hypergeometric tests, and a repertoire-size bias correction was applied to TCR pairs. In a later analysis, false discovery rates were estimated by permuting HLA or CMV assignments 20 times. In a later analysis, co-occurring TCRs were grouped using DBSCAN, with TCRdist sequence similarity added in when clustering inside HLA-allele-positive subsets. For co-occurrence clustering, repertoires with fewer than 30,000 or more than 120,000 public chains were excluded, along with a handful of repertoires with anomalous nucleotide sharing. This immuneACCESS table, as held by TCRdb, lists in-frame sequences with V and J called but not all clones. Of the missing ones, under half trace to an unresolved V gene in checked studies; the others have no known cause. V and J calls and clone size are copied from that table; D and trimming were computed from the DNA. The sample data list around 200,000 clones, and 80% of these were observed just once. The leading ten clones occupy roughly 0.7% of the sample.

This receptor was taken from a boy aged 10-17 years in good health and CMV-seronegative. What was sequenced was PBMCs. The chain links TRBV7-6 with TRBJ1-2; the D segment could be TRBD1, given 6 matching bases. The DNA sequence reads TGTGCCAGCAGCTCTGGGGGGGGGCCGGCTAACTATGGCTACACCTTC. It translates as CASSSGGGPANYGYTF.